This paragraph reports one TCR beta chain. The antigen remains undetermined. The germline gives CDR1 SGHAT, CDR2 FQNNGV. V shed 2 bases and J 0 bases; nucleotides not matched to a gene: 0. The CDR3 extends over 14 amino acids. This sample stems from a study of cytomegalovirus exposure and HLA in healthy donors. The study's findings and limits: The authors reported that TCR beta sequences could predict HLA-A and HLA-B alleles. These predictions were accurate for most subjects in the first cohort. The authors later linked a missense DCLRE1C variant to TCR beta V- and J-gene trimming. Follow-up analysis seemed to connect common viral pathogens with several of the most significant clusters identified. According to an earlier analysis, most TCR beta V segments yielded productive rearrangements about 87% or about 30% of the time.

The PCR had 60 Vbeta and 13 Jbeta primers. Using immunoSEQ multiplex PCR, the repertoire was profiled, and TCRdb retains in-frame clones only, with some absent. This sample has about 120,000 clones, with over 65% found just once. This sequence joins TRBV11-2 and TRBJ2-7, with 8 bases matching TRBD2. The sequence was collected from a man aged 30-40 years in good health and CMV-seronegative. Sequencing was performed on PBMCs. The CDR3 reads CASSLTSGSYEQYF. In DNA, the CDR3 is TGTGCCAGCAGCTTAACTAGCGGCTCCTACGAGCAGTACTTC.